This T cell receptor (beta chain) came from a study of T cells after yellow fever vaccination. Background on the study: SMART-Seq v4 Ultra Low Input prepared the low-cell-number fractions. Overall study results and limits: CD4 and CD8 compartments shared a small share of clonotypes, likely from convergent recombination. Abundant clonotypes (contaminants from the bulk population) could be present in FACS-sorted repertoires.

Trimming took off 4 bases at V and 6 bases at J, with 5 bases between the two ends. The CDR3 spans 11 residues. At least ten counts were recorded for this clonotype. Its antigen is unidentified. Production of TCR cDNA was by 5'RACE template switching, which also added a universal primer site and UMIs. One entry per CDR3 protein, called by TCRdb with MiXCR from the 5' RACE reads. The sample includes approximately 300,000 distinct CDR3 sequences, roughly a tenth of them seen just once. The chain employs TRBV12-3 or TRBV12-4 and TRBJ2-3; D not resolved. The sequence derives from a man between 18 and 29 years old who received the YFV17D yellow fever vaccine. Source: CD4+ T cells sorted from PBMCs, taken 45 days after the yellow fever booster vaccination. The CDR3 DNA is TGTGCCAGCAGTTACTGGGATACGCAGTATTTT. Encoded protein: CASSYWDTQYF.